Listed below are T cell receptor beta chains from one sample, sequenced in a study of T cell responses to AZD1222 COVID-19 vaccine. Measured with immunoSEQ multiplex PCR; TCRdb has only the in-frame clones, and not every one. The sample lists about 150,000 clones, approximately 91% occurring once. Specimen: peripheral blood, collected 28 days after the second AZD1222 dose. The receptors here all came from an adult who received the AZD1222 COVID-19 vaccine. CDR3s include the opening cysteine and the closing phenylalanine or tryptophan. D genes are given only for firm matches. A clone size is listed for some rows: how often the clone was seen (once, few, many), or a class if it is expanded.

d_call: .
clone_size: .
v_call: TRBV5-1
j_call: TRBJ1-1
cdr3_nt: TGCGCCAGCAGCTTGGCAGGGGACACTGAAGCTTTCTTT
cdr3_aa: CASSLAGDTEAFF

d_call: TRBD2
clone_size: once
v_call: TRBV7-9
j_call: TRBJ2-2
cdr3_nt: TGTGCCAGCAGCTTAGCGGGAGGGACCACCGGGGAGCTGTTTTTT
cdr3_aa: CASSLAGGTTGELFF

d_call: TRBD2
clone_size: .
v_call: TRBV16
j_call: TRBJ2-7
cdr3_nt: TGTGCCAGCAGCCAATGGACTAGCAACGAGCAGTACTTC
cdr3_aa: CASSQWTSNEQYF

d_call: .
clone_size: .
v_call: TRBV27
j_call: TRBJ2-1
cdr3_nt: TGTGCCAGCAGTAGGCCATCCTACAATGAGCAGTTCTTC
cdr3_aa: CASSRPSYNEQFF

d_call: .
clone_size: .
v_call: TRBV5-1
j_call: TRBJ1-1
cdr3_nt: TGCGCCAGCAGCTACCAGGGTGAAGCTTTCTTT
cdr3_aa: CASSYQGEAFF

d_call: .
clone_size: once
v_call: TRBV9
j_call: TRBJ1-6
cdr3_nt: TGTGCCAGCAGCAAGAGAGAGTGGTATAATTCACCCCTCCACTTT
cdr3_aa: CASSKREWYNSPLHF

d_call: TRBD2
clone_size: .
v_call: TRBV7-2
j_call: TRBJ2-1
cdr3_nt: TGTGCCAGCAGCCCTCAGGGACTAGCGGGGGGACGTGAGCAGTTCTTC
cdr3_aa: CASSPQGLAGGREQFF

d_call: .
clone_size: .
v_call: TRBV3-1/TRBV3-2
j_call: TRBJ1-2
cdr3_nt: TGTGCCAGCAGCCAAGATCTGGGCGGCTATGGCTACACCTTC
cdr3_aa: CASSQDLGGYGYTF

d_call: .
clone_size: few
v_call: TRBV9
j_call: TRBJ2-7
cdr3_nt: TGTGCCAGCAGTAGCGGAGGAAGCTCCTACGAGCAGTACTTC
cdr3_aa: CASSSGGSSYEQYF

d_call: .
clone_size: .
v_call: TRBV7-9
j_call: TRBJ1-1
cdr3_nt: TGTGCCAGCAGCCCCAGCGGTAGGTCTGAAGCTTTCTTT
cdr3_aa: CASSPSGRSEAFF

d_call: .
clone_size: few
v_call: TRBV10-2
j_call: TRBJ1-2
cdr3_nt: TGCGCCAGCAGTGACTCCTGGGCAGGCCTAAACTATGGCTACACCTTC
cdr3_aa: CASSDSWAGLNYGYTF

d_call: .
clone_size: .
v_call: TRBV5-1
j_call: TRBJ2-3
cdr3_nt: TGCGCCAGCAGCTTGGCGGGAGCGGATACGCAGTATTTT
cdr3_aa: CASSLAGADTQYF

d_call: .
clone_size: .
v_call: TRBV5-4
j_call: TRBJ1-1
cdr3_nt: TGTGCCAGCAGCTTGGCCCCGAGCGGGTACACTGAAGCTTTCTTT
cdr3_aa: CASSLAPSGYTEAFF

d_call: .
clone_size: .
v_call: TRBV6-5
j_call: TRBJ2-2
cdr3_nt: TGTGCCAGCAGGAGTGTCATGGCAAACACCGGGGAGCTGTTTTTT
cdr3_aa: CASRSVMANTGELFF

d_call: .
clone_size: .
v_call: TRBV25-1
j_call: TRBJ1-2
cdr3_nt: TGTGCCAGCAGTGAATCTGACCGCCATTATAGAGATGGCTACACCTTC
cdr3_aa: CASSESDRHYRDGYTF

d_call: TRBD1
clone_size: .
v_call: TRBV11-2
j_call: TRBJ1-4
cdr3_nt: TGTGCCAGCAGCCGGGACAGCTTGAATGAAAAACTGTTTTTT
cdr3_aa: CASSRDSLNEKLFF

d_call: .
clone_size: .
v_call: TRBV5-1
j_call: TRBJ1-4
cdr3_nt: TGCGCCAGCAGCTTGGACGGCATTAATGAAAAACTGTTTTTT
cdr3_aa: CASSLDGINEKLFF

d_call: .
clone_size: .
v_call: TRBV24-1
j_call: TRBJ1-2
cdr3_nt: TGTGCCACCAGTGATCCGAACAGGGACGAAACTCCCTATGGCTACACCTTC
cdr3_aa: CATSDPNRDETPYGYTF

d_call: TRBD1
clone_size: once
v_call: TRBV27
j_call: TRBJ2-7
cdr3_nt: TGTGCCAGCAGTTCCTACCGGGACAGGGGGTACGAGCAGTACTTC
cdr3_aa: CASSSYRDRGYEQYF

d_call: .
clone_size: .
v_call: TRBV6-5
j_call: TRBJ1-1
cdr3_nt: TGTGCCAGCATAGCCAGACTGAACACTGAAGCTTTCTTT
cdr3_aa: CASIARLNTEAFF

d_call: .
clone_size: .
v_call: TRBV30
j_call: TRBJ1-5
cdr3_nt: TGTGCCTGGGGGCAGGGATCGATCAATCAGCCCCAGCATTTT
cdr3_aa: CAWGQGSINQPQHF

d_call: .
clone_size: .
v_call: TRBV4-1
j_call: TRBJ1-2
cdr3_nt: TGCGCCAGCAGCCAAACCCGGGGTAGTGCCAGGAACTATGGCTACACCTTC
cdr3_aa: CASSQTRGSARNYGYTF

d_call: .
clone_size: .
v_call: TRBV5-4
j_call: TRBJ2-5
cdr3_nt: TGTGCCAGCAGCTTACAGGGAAAGTACGAGACCCAGTACTTC
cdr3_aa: CASSLQGKYETQYF

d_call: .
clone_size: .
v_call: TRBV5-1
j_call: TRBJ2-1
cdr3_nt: TGCGCCAGCAGCTTCAACGTCCGACAGAGAACTTACAATGAGCAGTTCTTC
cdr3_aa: CASSFNVRQRTYNEQFF